This passage covers 19 T cell receptor beta chains from one sample sequenced in a study of blood T cell repertoires in COVID-19. Using immunoSEQ multiplex PCR, the repertoire was profiled, and TCRdb retains in-frame clones only, with some absent. The profile shows roughly 87,000 clones, approximately 88% of them singletons. The sequenced material came from peripheral blood. The origin of the receptors is a woman in her fifties or sixties with acute or convalescent COVID-19.

The chain employs TRBV2 and TRBJ2-5, with 8 bases lining up with TRBD2. This CDR3 has 15 amino acids. Germline V CDR1 and CDR2: SNHLY, FYNNEI. The ends lost 4 bases at V and 5 bases at J; junction bases unmatched: 9. CDR3 region: CASSVQAGVVETQYF. CDR3 DNA: TGTGCCAGCAGTGTGCAAGCGGGGGTCGTGGAGACCCAGTACTTC. The complete variable domain, with remaining parts taken from reference TRBV2 and TRBJ2-5, reads EPEVTQTPSHQVTQMGQEVILRCVPISNHLYFYWYRQILGQKVEFLVSFYNNEISEKSEIFDDQFSVERPDGSNFTLKIRSTKLEDSAMYFCASSVQAGVVETQYFGPGTRLLVL.

The chain links TRBV10-3 to TRBJ1-1, with 9 bases aligning to TRBD1. CDR1 is ENHRY, CDR2 SYGVKD, per germline. V gave up 4 bases and J gave up 6 bases; unmatched junction bases: 6. The CDR3 length is 14 residues. The chain's CDR3 is CAISGTGGRPEAFF. CDR3 nucleotides: TGTGCCATCAGTGGAACAGGGGGCAGGCCTGAAGCTTTCTTT.

This clone was observed many times. The chain carries TRBV28 and TRBJ2-5; 8 nucleotides agree with TRBD2. This CDR3 is 14 amino acids long. CDR1 and CDR2 (germline): MDHEN, SYDVKM. Trimming removed 7 bases from V and 0 bases from J; junction bases left unmatched: 4. The CDR3 nucleotides are TGTGCCAGCATAGGCGGGGGGAACCAAGAGACCCAGTACTTC. It encodes CASIGGGNQETQYF.

CDR3 protein: CASSPQGGSRYF. Written as DNA, the CDR3 is TGTGCCAGCAGCCCACAGGGGGGGTCACGGTACTTC. The chain uses TRBV11-2 and TRBJ2-7, with D possibly matching TRBD1 (8 bases). Germline lookup yields CDR1 SGHAT and CDR2 FQNNGV. This CDR3 comprises 12 residues. Deletions cut 5 bases from V and 12 bases from J, with 17 bases between.

This clone was observed a single time. The chain links TRBV7-6 to TRBJ2-1; 9 bases are shared with TRBD2. After removal of 5 bases from V and 0 bases from J, the junction contained 8 bases not matched to a gene. Germline CDR1 SGHVS, CDR2 FNYEAQ. The CDR3 length is 17 residues. In DNA form, the CDR3 reads TGTGCCAGCAGCCCGTCGAGCGGGGGGATCTCCTACAATGAGCAGTTCTTC. It specifies CASSPSSGGISYNEQFF. Looking up the rest from reference TRBV7-6 and TRBJ2-1 gives the full variable domain: GAGVSQSPRYKVTKRGQDVALRCDPISGHVSLYWYRQALGQGPEFLTYFNYEAQQDKSGLPNDRFSAERPEGSISTLTIQRTEQRDSAMYRCASSPSSGGISYNEQFFGPGTRLTVL.

The chain couples TRBV6-4 to TRBJ2-3; D is possibly TRBD1 (5 bases). From germline, CDR1 is MRHNA and CDR2 SNTAGT. The ends were cut back, 4 bases at V and 0 bases at J, with 8 bases in the middle. The CDR3 is 14 amino acids. The CDR3 reads CASSGRGSTDTQYF. CDR3 nucleotide sequence: TGTGCCAGCAGTGGTAGGGGCAGCACAGATACGCAGTATTTT.

The chain employs TRBV28 and TRBJ1-2, with TRBD1 matching over 7 bases. The CDR3 runs to 12 residues. Germline trimming cut 7 bases from V and 7 bases from J; bases unmatched to any gene: 6. The germline gives CDR1 MDHEN, CDR2 SYDVKM. The CDR3 spells CASTQQGRGYTF. The CDR3 nucleotides are TGTGCCAGCACCCAACAGGGGCGTGGCTACACCTTC.

This chain connects TRBV6-6 to TRBJ1-1, with TRBD1 matching 10 bases. Germline trimming cut 5 bases from V and 4 bases from J; bases unmatched to any gene: 7. The length of the CDR3 is 15 residues. Per germline, CDR1 MNHNY and CDR2 SVGAGI (reference sequence). CDR3 nucleotides: TGTGCCAGCAGTAGCCAGGGACAGGGGCTCACTGAAGCTTTCTTT. Its protein product is CASSSQGQGLTEAFF.

This chain joins TRBV6-5 and TRBJ2-1; 12 bases agree with TRBD1. The CDR3 covers 16 residues. CDR1 is MNHEY, CDR2 SVGAGI, per germline. V lost 2 bases to trimming and J lost 8 bases; unmatched junction nucleotides: 7. The CDR3 region is CASSYNRDRGRYEQFF. The CDR3 DNA is TGTGCCAGCAGTTACAATCGGGACAGGGGGCGGTATGAGCAGTTCTTC.

This sequence joins TRBV7-9 and TRBJ1-1; D might be TRBD1 (5 bases). The V and J ends lost 2 bases and 0 bases respectively, with 7 bases between them. Germline V gene data show CDR1 as SEHNR and CDR2 as FQNEAQ (reference sequence). The CDR3 is made up of 14 amino acids. The CDR3: CASSLKGLNTEAFF. DNA for the CDR3: TGTGCCAGCAGCTTAAAGGGGTTGAACACTGAAGCTTTCTTT.

This sequence joins TRBV5-5 and TRBJ2-1; 10 bases are a match to TRBD2. The CDR3 has 14 amino acids. The V and J ends lost 4 bases and 6 bases, in that order; junction bases with no gene match: 4. Germline V gene lookup returns CDR1 SGHKS and CDR2 YYEKEE (reference sequence). The CDR3 region is CASSQGLAFNEQFF. The CDR3, as DNA: TGTGCCAGCAGCCAGGGACTAGCGTTCAATGAGCAGTTCTTC.

The CDR3 sequence is CASSETGGFLTEAFF. As DNA, the CDR3 is TGTGCCAGCAGCGAGACAGGGGGCTTCTTGACTGAAGCTTTCTTT. The chain links TRBV7-8 to TRBJ1-1, with 10 nucleotides matching TRBD1. The CDR3 contains 15 residues. Germline V gene sequence: CDR1 SGHVS, CDR2 FQNEAQ. The junction had 8 bases not matched to a gene; V was cut back by 5 bases and J by 5 bases.

The chain employs TRBV7-9 and TRBJ2-3; D is uncertain. Trimming took 2 bases from V and 0 from J, leaving 6 bases between them. Germline V gene lookup returns CDR1 SEHNR and CDR2 FQNEAQ (reference sequence). This CDR3 has 14 amino acids. DNA for the CDR3: TGTGCCAGCAGCTTACCACGGAGCACAGATACGCAGTATTTT. Translated, it gives CASSLPRSTDTQYF. Together with reference TRBV7-9 and TRBJ2-3, the CDR3 gives the full variable domain: DTGVSQNPRHKITKRGQNVTFRCDPISEHNRLYWYRQTLGQGPEFLTYFQNEAQLEKSRLLSDRFSAERPKGSFSTLEIQRTEQGDSAMYLCASSLPRSTDTQYFGPGTRLTVL.

J is TRBJ1-1 and V is TRBV7-2; TRBD1 agrees at 11 bases. CDR3 length: 16 residues. V lost 5 bases, J lost 4 bases, and 9 bases stayed unmatched. Germline CDR1 is SGHTA and CDR2 is FQGNSA. The CDR3 coding sequence is TGTGCCAGCAGCCTGGGACAGGGGGATTTTGGCACTGAAGCTTTCTTT. As protein: CASSLGQGDFGTEAFF.

The J gene is TRBJ1-6, the V gene TRBV6-2 or TRBV6-3, with 10 bases lining up with TRBD1. V gave up 4 bases and J gave up 1 base; unmatched junction bases: 7. Germline CDR1 is MNHEY and CDR2 is SVGEGT. The CDR3 totals 18 residues. The CDR3 region has the DNA TGTGCCAGCAGTTCGATGAGACAGGGGGCATCCTATAATTCACCCCTCCACTTT. This sequence encodes CASSSMRQGASYNSPLHF.

The V and J genes are TRBV27 and TRBJ1-5, with D possibly being TRBD1 (5 bases). CDR3 size: 15 residues. Between the trimmed V and J ends, which lost 3 bases and 3 bases, there was a span of 12 bases. Germline V CDR1 and CDR2: MNHEY, SMNVEV (reference sequence). CDR3 region: CASSLGGKDNQPQHF. In nucleotides, the CDR3 is TGTGCCAGCAGTTTGGGGGGGAAGGACAATCAGCCCCAGCATTTT.

This clone was counted once. J is TRBJ1-5 and V is TRBV24-1; a weak D match, TRBD1 (6 bases). This CDR3 is 14 amino acids long. Germline loops: CDR1 KGHDR, CDR2 SFDVKD. V was trimmed by 3 bases and J by 5 bases, leaving 10 bases between them. The CDR3 DNA sequence: TGTGCCACCAGTGATGAAACAGGGTATCAGCCCCAGCATTTT. Its translation: CATSDETGYQPQHF.

The chain uses TRBV27 and TRBJ1-5; 9 nucleotides agree with TRBD1. The CDR3 runs to 14 residues. V lost 6 bases to trimming and J lost 2 bases; unmatched junction nucleotides: 2. Germline values: CDR1 MNHEY, CDR2 SMNVEV (reference sequence). CDR3 amino acids: CASRRTGGNQPQHF. CDR3 coding DNA: TGTGCCAGCAGACGGACAGGGGGCAATCAGCCCCAGCATTTT.

The genes are TRBV5-1 and TRBJ2-7, with D hard to call. Between the trimmed V and J ends, which lost 7 bases and 0 bases, there was a span of 14 bases. This CDR3 contains 14 residues. Germline V gene lookup returns CDR1 SGHRS and CDR2 YFSETQ. The CDR3 here is CASGPGLSSYEQYF. CDR3 coding DNA: TGCGCCAGCGGCCCCGGGTTGAGCTCCTACGAGCAGTACTTC.